Listed here are 2 T cell receptor beta chains from one sample, sequenced in a study of T cells in Graves' hyperthyroidism and ophthalmopathy (dated by TCRdb to 2018 to 2020). Library preparation was by multiplex PCR. These reads were obtained on an Illumina HiSeq 2000. The TCR beta CDR3 regions were amplified from the RNA transcripts. The TCR CDR3 was subjected to a first round of RT-PCR using the HTBI primer set and the Qiagen OneStep RT-PCR kit. TCRdb passed the public sequencing reads through fastp at Q25 and MiXCR, retaining productive beta sequences. CDR3 protein sequences are deduplicated, and each keeps its most common genes and DNA. The sample records about half a million distinct CDR3 sequences, less than 20% of which are singletons. The leading ten clones occupy roughly 50% of the sample. Sequencing was done on a sample of blood. The receptors shown here come from a man between 40 and 49 years old with Graves' ophthalmopathy.

This clonotype was seen a few times. V usage is TRBV19 and J usage is TRBJ2-7; D is possibly TRBD1 or TRBD2 (6 bases each). The CDR3 contains 15 residues. Germline V gives CDR1 LNHDA, CDR2 SQIVND (reference sequence). The ends were cut back, 3 bases at V and 2 bases at J, with 14 bases in the middle. The CDR3 spells CASSIGGHLPYEQYF. CDR3 nucleotide sequence: TGTGCCAGTAGTATCGGGGGACATCTTCCCTACGAGCAGTACTTC.

This clonotype has a count of ten or more. CDR3 residues: CEPRSEAYNEQFF. DNA for the CDR3: TGCGAGCCTAGGTCGGAGGCATACAATGAGCAGTTCTTC. V and J are TRBV20-1 and TRBJ2-1; D possibly corresponds to TRBD2 (5 bases). Per germline, CDR1 DFQATT and CDR2 SNEGSKA (reference sequence). This CDR3 is built from 13 residues.